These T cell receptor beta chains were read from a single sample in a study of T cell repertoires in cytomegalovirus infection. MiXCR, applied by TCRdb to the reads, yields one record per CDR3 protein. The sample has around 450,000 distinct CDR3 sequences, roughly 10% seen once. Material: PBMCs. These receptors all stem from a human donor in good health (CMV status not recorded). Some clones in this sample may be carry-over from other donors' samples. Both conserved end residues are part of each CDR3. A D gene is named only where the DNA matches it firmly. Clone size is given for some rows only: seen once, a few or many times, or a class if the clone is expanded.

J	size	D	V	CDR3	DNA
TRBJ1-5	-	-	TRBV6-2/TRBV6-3	CASSPGGVQQPQHF	TGTGCCAGCAGTCCCGGGGGTGTGCAACAGCCCCAGCATTTT
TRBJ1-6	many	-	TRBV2	CASSVTGTVNSPLHF	TGTGCCAGCAGTGTCACCGGGACCGTTAATTCACCCCTCCACTTT
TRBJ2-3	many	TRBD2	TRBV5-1	CASSPAGGSVTDTQYF	TGCGCCAGCAGCCCGGCTGGCGGGAGTGTCACAGATACGCAGTATTTT
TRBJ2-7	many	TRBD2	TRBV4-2	CASSNPPGLAGSYEQYF	TGTGCCAGCAGCAATCCCCCGGGACTAGCGGGGTCCTACGAGCAGTACTTC
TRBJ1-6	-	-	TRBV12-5	CASGLSSSPLHF	TGTGCTAGTGGTTTGAGCTCCTCACCCCTCCACTTT
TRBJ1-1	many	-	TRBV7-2	CASRHQTGNTEAFF	TGTGCCAGCAGGCACCAGACAGGGAACACTGAAGCTTTCTTT
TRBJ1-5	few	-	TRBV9	CASSVDQGSQPQHF	TGTGCCAGCAGCGTAGACCAGGGCTCTCAGCCCCAGCATTTT
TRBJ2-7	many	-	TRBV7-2	CASSLLPVSLPPYEQYF	TGTGCCAGCAGCTTATTACCAGTTTCGCTACCGCCCTACGAGCAGTACTTC
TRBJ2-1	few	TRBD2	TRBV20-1	CSGQTSGGNEQFF	TGCAGTGGCCAGACTAGCGGGGGCAATGAGCAGTTCTTC
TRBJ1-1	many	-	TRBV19	CASMAQTGVDTEAFF	TGTGCCAGTATGGCCCAGACGGGCGTCGACACTGAAGCTTTCTTT
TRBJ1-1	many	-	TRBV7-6	CASSHPLLGENTEAFF	TGTGCCAGCAGCCATCCTCTATTGGGGGAGAACACTGAAGCTTTCTTT
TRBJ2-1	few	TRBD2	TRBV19	CASSKVAGGPGEQFF	TGTGCCAGTAGTAAGGTAGCGGGAGGGCCGGGTGAGCAGTTCTTC
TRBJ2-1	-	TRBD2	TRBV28	CASSPWTSGSGDEQFF	TGTGCCAGCAGCCCTTGGACTAGCGGGAGTGGAGATGAGCAGTTCTTC
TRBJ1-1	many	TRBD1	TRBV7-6	CASSLAETGGHTEAFF	TGTGCCAGCAGCTTAGCAGAGACAGGGGGGCACACTGAAGCTTTCTTT
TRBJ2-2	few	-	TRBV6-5	CASSGLEFTGELFF	TGTGCCAGCAGTGGGCTGGAATTCACCGGGGAGCTGTTTTTT
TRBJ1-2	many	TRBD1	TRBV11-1	CASSPRQGGGYTF	TGTGCCAGCAGCCCGAGACAGGGAGGGGGCTACACCTTC
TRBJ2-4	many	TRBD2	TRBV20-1	CSALTHSAGKNIQYF	TGCAGTGCTCTAACTCATTCAGCGGGAAAAAACATTCAGTACTTC
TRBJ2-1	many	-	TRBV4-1	CASSLPITGTSVQYNEQFF	TGCGCCAGCAGCCTCCCCATAACCGGGACTTCGGTACAGTACAATGAGCAGTTCTTC
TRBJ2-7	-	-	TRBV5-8	CASSFPTRASEQYF	TGTGCCAGCAGCTTCCCGACAAGGGCCTCCGAGCAGTACTTC
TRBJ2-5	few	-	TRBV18	CASSQDQETQYF	TGTGCCAGCTCACAAGACCAAGAGACCCAGTACTTC
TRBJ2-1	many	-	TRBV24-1	CATSDPPGNEQFF	TGTGCCACCAGTGATCCCCCCGGCAATGAGCAGTTCTTC
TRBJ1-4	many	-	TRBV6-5	CASSYSTAFAGGANEKLFF	TGTGCCAGCAGTTACTCGACAGCCTTTGCGGGCGGCGCTAATGAAAAACTGTTTTTT
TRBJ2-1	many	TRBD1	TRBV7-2	CASSWGQNYNEQFF	TGTGCCAGCAGCTGGGGACAGAACTACAATGAGCAGTTCTTC
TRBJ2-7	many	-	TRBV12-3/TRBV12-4	CASSTPSGVYEQYF	TGTGCCAGCAGTACCCCGTCGGGGGTCTACGAGCAGTACTTC
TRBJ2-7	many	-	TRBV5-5	CASSVTGTSSEQYF	TGTGCCAGCAGCGTGACCGGGACATCCTCGGAGCAGTACTTC
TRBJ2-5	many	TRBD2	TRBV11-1	CASSPPLAGGETQYF	TGTGCCAGCAGCCCACCCTTAGCGGGAGGCGAGACCCAGTACTTC
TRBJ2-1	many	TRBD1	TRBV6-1	CAVGQVLSSYNEQFF	TGTGCCGTCGGACAGGTTCTCAGCTCCTACAATGAGCAGTTCTTC
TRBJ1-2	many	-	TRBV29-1	CSVDGRVEYSGNYGYTF	TGCAGCGTTGACGGCAGGGTAGAATACTCGGGTAACTATGGCTACACCTTC
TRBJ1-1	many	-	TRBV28	CASSLLQGFGNTEAFF	TGTGCCAGCAGCCTTCTCCAGGGGTTCGGGAACACTGAAGCTTTCTTT
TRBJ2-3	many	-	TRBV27	CASSLGLPRGTDTQYF	TGTGCCAGCAGTTTGGGACTGCCTCGGGGCACAGATACGCAGTATTTT
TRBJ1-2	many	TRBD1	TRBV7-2	CASSLQGPEGYGYTF	TGTGCCAGCAGCCTACAGGGGCCCGAGGGCTATGGCTACACCTTC
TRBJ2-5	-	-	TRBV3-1	CASSQDWAGGAETQYF	TGTGCCAGCAGCCAAGATTGGGCGGGTGGAGCAGAGACCCAGTACTTC
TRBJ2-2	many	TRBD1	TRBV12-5	CASAFRGRETGELFF	TGTGCTAGTGCCTTTAGGGGGCGCGAAACCGGGGAGCTGTTTTTT
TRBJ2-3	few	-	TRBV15	CATSSVLAGTQYF	TGTGCCACCAGCAGTGTTTTGGCAGGGACGCAGTATTTT
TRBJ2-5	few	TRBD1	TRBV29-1	CSVKNRGDQETQYF	TGCAGCGTTAAAAACAGGGGGGACCAAGAGACCCAGTACTTC
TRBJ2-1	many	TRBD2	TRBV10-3	CAISSLAGNLYNEQFF	TGTGCCATCAGTTCTCTAGCGGGAAACCTCTACAATGAGCAGTTCTTC
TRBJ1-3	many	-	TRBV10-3	CAISESRGSGNTIYF	TGTGCCATCAGTGAGTCACGGGGCTCTGGAAACACCATATATTTT
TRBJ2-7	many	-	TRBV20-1	CSARRSPLVGEDEQYF	TGCAGTGCTAGAAGGTCCCCACTAGTCGGTGAGGACGAGCAGTACTTC
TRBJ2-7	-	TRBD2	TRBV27	CASSSTPGTRAYEQYF	TGTGCCAGCAGTTCTACTCCCGGGACTAGAGCCTACGAGCAGTACTTC
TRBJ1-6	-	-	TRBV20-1	CSAPIRYNSPLHF	TGCAGTGCACCAATACGGTATAATTCACCCCTCCACTTT
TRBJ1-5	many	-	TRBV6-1	CASGGYLNQPQHF	TGTGCCTCGGGGGGGTACCTGAATCAGCCCCAGCATTTT
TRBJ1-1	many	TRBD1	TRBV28	CASSGQGALNTEAFF	TGTGCCAGCAGTGGACAGGGGGCCTTGAACACTGAAGCTTTCTTT
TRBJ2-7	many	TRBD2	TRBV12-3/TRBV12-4	CASSLAFRTSNTYEQYF	TGTGCCAGCAGTTTAGCTTTTCGGACTAGTAATACCTACGAGCAGTACTTC
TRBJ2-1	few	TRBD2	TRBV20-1	CSAWGTSGLLGSSYNEQFF	TGCAGTGCTTGGGGGACTAGCGGGCTCTTGGGGAGCTCCTACAATGAGCAGTTCTTC
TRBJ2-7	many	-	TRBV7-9	CASSLGFGAAYEQYF	TGTGCCAGCAGCCTTGGGTTCGGGGCCGCCTACGAGCAGTACTTC
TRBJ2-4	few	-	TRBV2	CASSGEILAKNIQYF	TGTGCCAGCAGTGGAGAGATCCTAGCCAAAAACATTCAGTACTTC
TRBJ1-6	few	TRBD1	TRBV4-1	CASSHPGQGGWSSPLHF	TGCGCCAGCAGCCATCCCGGACAGGGAGGTTGGAGCTCACCCCTCCACTTT
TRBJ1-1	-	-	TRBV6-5	CASRRDPNTEAFF	TGTGCCAGCAGGCGGGACCCTAACACTGAAGCTTTCTTT
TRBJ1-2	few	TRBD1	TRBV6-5	CASSYGQGWYGYTF	TGTGCCAGCAGTTACGGACAGGGGTGGTATGGCTACACCTTC
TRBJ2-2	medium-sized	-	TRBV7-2	CASSLRGVGNTGELFF	TGTGCCAGCAGCCTACGTGGGGTGGGGAACACCGGGGAGCTGTTTTTT
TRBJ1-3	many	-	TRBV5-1	CASSLRESSGNTIYF	TGCGCCAGCAGCTTGCGTGAGAGCTCTGGAAACACCATATATTTT
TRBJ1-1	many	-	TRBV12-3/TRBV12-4	CASSQQGRENTEAFF	TGTGCCAGCAGTCAACAGGGAAGGGAGAACACTGAAGCTTTCTTT
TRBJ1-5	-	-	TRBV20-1	CSAGGALGGNQPQHF	TGCAGTGCCGGAGGGGCCCTTGGGGGGAATCAGCCCCAGCATTTT
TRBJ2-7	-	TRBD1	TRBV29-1	CSFPQGFDEQYF	TGCAGCTTCCCACAGGGGTTCGACGAGCAGTACTTC
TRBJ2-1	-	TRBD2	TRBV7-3	CASSETGGLGLPKQFF	TGTGCCAGCAGCGAAACGGGGGGACTAGGGCTCCCGAAGCAGTTCTTC